The source of this TCR beta chain is a study of human T cells and chemical hapten exposure. Study context: Epicutaneous patch tests delivered 0.01% DPC to the upper back, with evaluation at 6 days.

Germline V CDR1 and CDR2: KGHSH, LQKENI. The germline V and J ends were trimmed by 3 bases and 0 bases, with 8 bases remaining between them. The CDR3 is 14 amino acids. The time point: patch test 1, 2 weeks after DPC sensitization. The sample's treatment: therapeutic diphenylcyclopropenone sensitization with weekly scalp DPC. Individual cDNA molecules (in the library) carried attached unique molecular identifiers. MiXCR, applied by TCRdb to the RACE reads, yields one record per CDR3 protein. The table lists around 100,000 distinct CDR3 sequences, roughly 9.6% of them singletons. This clonotype appeared a few times. The antigen is unknown. General study findings and limits: Patch test score showed a positive correlation with PT1 expanded TCR counts.

This TCR was recovered from a middle-aged woman with alopecia areata. Some clones in this sample may be carry-over from other donors' samples. The chain recombines TRBV18 with TRBJ1-1, with D tentatively TRBD1 (5 bases). The sample in question was whole blood, obtained in connection with sensitization to the hapten diphenylcyclopropenone (DPC). The CDR3 coding sequence is TGTGCCAGCTCACCTCAGACAGTGAACACTGAAGCTTTCTTT. Amino acids: CASSPQTVNTEAFF. The entire variable domain, with the rest obtained from reference TRBV18 and TRBJ1-1, is as follows: NAGVMQNPRHLVRRRGQEARLRCSPMKGHSHVYWYRQLPEEGLKFMVYLQKENIIDESGMPKERFSAEFPKEGPSILRIQQVVRGDSAAYFCASSPQTVNTEAFFGQGTRLTVV.